A single T cell receptor beta chain is shown here with its context. Its antigen is unidentified. Libraries were prepared by immunoSEQ multiplex PCR; TCRdb keeps only in-frame clonotypes and omits some of them. The sample has some 580,000 clones, less than 98% seen once. The V and J ends lost 3 bases and 7 bases, in that order; junction bases with no gene match: 15. The CDR3 has 17 residues. The germline V gene encodes CDR1 SGHAT and CDR2 FQNNGV. The data derive from a study of shared clonotypes between healthy human individuals. Study-wide findings and caveats: When compared with the clonotypes that were shared by all four sorted-subset donors, the non-shared clonotypes turned out to have lower generation probabilities.

What was sequenced was naive CD4+ T cells sorted from blood. The subset is: CD45RA+ positively selected. This chain uses TRBV11-2 with TRBJ2-1; 7 positions match TRBD2. This clonotype was obtained from a woman aged 30 to 39 in good health. The CDR3 DNA reads TGTGCCAGCAGCTTTTTTGTGGGAGGGCCTTTAAGAAATGAGCAGTTCTTC. Its translation is CASSFFVGGPLRNEQFF.